The clone carrying this T cell receptor (beta chain) was detected a few times. Generated by immunoSEQ multiplex PCR, the TCRdb table keeps only in-frame clones and is missing some. The sample records some 74,000 clones, around 85% being singletons. The sample comes from a study of OX40 agonist ivuxolimab in advanced cancers. Germline V lookup: CDR1 LGHNT, CDR2 FRNRAP. The CDR3 has 15 amino acids. With 4 bases clipped from V and 7 bases from J, the junction kept 9 bases outside the gene matches. Sequencing used CD4+ or CD8+ T cells sorted from blood, obtained in a trial of the OX40 agonist ivuxolimab. The source is an adult with an advanced solid tumor such as melanoma, head and neck, liver or kidney cancer. The rearrangement links TRBV12-5 to TRBJ2-1, with 8 bases lining up with TRBD1. The CDR3 DNA follows: TGTGCTAGTGGTTCCCGACAGGGGCAATGGAATGAGCAGTTCTTC. Its protein is CASGSRQGQWNEQFF.